These 10 T cell receptor beta chains were all obtained from the same sample, sequenced in a study of Graves' ophthalmopathy and Graves' hyperthyroidism. Amplifying from RNA transcripts, the study obtained TCR beta CDR3 regions. An initial RT-PCR round employing HTBI primers preceded a second-round multiplex PCR. TCRdb re-analysed the multiplex PCR reads in MiXCR, keeping a single row per CDR3 protein. Here the sample spans a few hundred thousand distinct CDR3 sequences, 20% to 25% being singletons. The sample consisted of peripheral blood. The receptor set was obtained from a woman aged 50 to 65 with Graves' ophthalmopathy.

The chain has TRBV6-5 and TRBJ2-7; no clear D. CDR3 length: 11 amino acids. Germline CDR1 and CDR2: MNHEY and SVGAGI. V gave up 0 bases and J gave up 8 bases, with 5 bases separating them. The CDR3 bases are TGTGCCAGCAGTTACTCCGCACAGCAGTACTTC. This sequence encodes CASSYSAQQYF.

In this sample, this clonotype turned up many times. The J gene is TRBJ2-5, the V gene TRBV29-1, with TRBD2 as a possible D gene (6 bases). The CDR3 is 13 amino acids. V lost 6 bases, J lost 5 bases, and 16 bases lay in between. Germline values: CDR1 SQVTM, CDR2 ANQGSEA. In DNA form, the CDR3 reads TGCAGCGTCCGCGTTGGGGGGAGGGAGACCCAGTACTTC. Its protein is CSVRVGGRETQYF.

This clonotype was counted many times. The chain carries TRBV25-1 and TRBJ2-5; 14 bases map to TRBD2. The CDR3 has 16 amino acids. Germline values: CDR1 MGHDK, CDR2 SYGVNS. V shed 6 bases, J shed 1 base, and the junction held 4 bases outside the gene matches. The CDR3 DNA reads TGTGCCAGCAGGAGGGGGACTAGCGGGAGCCAAGAGACCCAGTACTTC. Its protein is CASRRGTSGSQETQYF.

This clonotype was observed many times. The genes are TRBV7-3 and TRBJ2-2; D possibly corresponds to TRBD1 (5 bases). The CDR3 consists of 13 residues. V was shortened by 3 bases and J by 5 bases, with 7 bases between the two germline ends. Germline lookup yields CDR1 SGHTA and CDR2 FQGTGA. CDR3 in DNA: TGTGCCAGCAGCTTCCAGGGTACCGGGGAGCTGTTTTTT. Encoded protein: CASSFQGTGELFF.

This clonotype was seen repeatedly, ten times or more. The rearrangement joins TRBV6-1 to TRBJ1-1; 7 bases line up with TRBD1. The CDR3 sequence is 14 residues long. With 5 bases clipped from V and 3 bases from J, the junction kept 6 bases outside the gene matches. CDR1 and CDR2 from the germline V gene are MNHNS and SASEGT. The CDR3 loop is CASSQTGRDTEAFF. CDR3 in DNA: TGTGCCAGCAGTCAGACAGGGAGGGACACTGAAGCTTTCTTT.

This clonotype appeared many times. The V and J genes are TRBV5-1 and TRBJ2-5; D is unclear. This CDR3 comprises 13 residues. CDR1 and CDR2 from the germline V gene are SGHRS and YFSETQ. Trimming took off 4 bases at V and 1 base at J, with 8 bases between the two ends. CDR3 amino acids: CASSTQSQETQYF. CDR3 coding DNA: TGCGCCAGCAGCACCCAGTCCCAAGAGACCCAGTACTTC.

V and J are TRBV29-1 and TRBJ2-5; a weak D match, TRBD1 (6 bases). The DNA end lines up better with TRBJ2-7; the J call may be wrong. CDR1 and CDR2 (germline): SQVTM, ANQGSEA. The CDR3 is 13 amino acids. In DNA form, the CDR3 reads TGCAGCGTCCAGGGGTTGAACTCCTACGAGCAGTACTTC. This gives the protein CSVQGLNSYEQYF.

This clonotype was seen at least ten times. V is TRBV27 and J is TRBJ1-1, with TRBD1 matching over 8 bases. Germline CDR1 and CDR2: MNHEY and SMNVEV (reference sequence). The length of the CDR3 is 11 residues. V shed 8 bases, J shed 8 bases, and the junction held 4 bases outside the gene matches. CDR3 DNA: TGTGCCAGCGGCCGGGACAGGGAAGCTTTCTTT. This gives the protein CASGRDREAFF.

This clonotype was counted ten times or more. The chain joins TRBV2 to TRBJ2-5; 8 positions agree with TRBD1. Germline loops: CDR1 SNHLY, CDR2 FYNNEI. The CDR3 has 13 residues. V lost 6 bases and J lost 6; bases outside the gene matches: 6. CDR3 loop: CASRQGQGQTQYF. The DNA for the CDR3 is TGTGCCAGCAGGCAAGGACAGGGACAGACCCAGTACTTC.

This clonotype was recorded many times. The chain is built from TRBV15 and TRBJ1-5; 7 nucleotides line up with TRBD1. Germline V gene data show CDR1 as LNHNV and CDR2 as YYDKDF (reference sequence). The CDR3 has 18 amino acids. The ends lost 1 base at V and 0 bases at J; junction bases unmatched: 9. The CDR3 loop reads CATSRGWNRGHSNQPQHF. DNA for the CDR3: TGTGCCACCAGCAGAGGTTGGAACAGGGGCCATAGCAATCAGCCCCAGCATTTT.